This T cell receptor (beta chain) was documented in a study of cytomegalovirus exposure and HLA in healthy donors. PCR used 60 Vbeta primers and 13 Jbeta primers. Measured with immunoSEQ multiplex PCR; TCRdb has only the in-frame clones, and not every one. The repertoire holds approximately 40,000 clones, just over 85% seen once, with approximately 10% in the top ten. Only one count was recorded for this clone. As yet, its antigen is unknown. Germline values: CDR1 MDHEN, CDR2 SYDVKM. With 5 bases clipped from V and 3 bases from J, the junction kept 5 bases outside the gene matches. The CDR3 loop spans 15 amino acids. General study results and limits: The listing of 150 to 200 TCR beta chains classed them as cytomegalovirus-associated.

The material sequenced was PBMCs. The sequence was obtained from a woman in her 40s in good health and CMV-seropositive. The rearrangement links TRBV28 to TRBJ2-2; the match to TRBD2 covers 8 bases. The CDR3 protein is CASSPGGAHTGELFF. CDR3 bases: TGTGCCAGCAGTCCCGGGGGGGCCCACACCGGGGAGCTGTTTTTT.